The clone carrying this T cell receptor (beta chain) was found many times. Documented time point: newly diagnosed GD, antithyroid drugs for less than 3 months. Construction of the TCR library relied on RNA isolated from PBMCs. An endocrinology department located in Xi'an, China, was where the patients came from. V lost 3 bases to trimming and J lost 5 bases, with 13 bases between them. The CDR3 length is 14 residues. Germline CDR1 DFQATT, CDR2 SNEGSKA (reference sequence). The data derive from a study of regulatory T cells in long-lasting Graves disease. Both iRepertoire HTBI primers and Arm-PCR of CDR3 regions were used to build the TCR beta libraries. TCRdb reanalysed the multiplex PCR reads using MiXCR and keeps one entry per CDR3 protein. The table includes roughly 380,000 distinct CDR3 sequences, around 15% detected once.

The chain uses TRBV20-1 and TRBJ1-4, with D perhaps TRBD1 (6 bases). The source was peripheral blood mononuclear cells (PBMCs), collected at new diagnosis, from a patient treated with antithyroid drugs. The TCR originated in a female donor with Graves disease. The CDR3, as DNA: TGCAGTGCTAGGACAGGACAGATGAATGAAAAACTGTTTTTT. It yields the protein CSARTGQMNEKLFF.